This paragraph covers one T cell receptor (beta chain) sequence. Its antigen is unknown. This entry is derived from a study of cytomegalovirus exposure and HLA in healthy donors. This PCR relied on a set of 60 Vbeta primers and 13 Jbeta primers. Sequencing was performed with immunoSEQ multiplex PCR; in TCRdb, only in-frame clones are kept and a portion is missing. This specimen shows roughly 80,000 clones; the ten leading clones hold approximately 15%. This CDR3 contains 14 residues. Looked up from germline, CDR1 is SGHTA and CDR2 is FQGTGA. V gave up 5 bases and J gave up 0 bases, with 9 bases separating them. Study results and limitations: Highly shared variants forming one cluster were likely a sequencing artifact.

The sequencing sample was made of PBMCs. The sequence came from a man aged 50 to 59 in good health and CMV-seropositive. The chain combines TRBV7-3 with TRBJ2-3; D gene uncertain. CDR3 region: CASSPLSSTDTQYF. DNA for the CDR3: TGTGCCAGCAGCCCTCTAAGTAGCACAGATACGCAGTATTTT.